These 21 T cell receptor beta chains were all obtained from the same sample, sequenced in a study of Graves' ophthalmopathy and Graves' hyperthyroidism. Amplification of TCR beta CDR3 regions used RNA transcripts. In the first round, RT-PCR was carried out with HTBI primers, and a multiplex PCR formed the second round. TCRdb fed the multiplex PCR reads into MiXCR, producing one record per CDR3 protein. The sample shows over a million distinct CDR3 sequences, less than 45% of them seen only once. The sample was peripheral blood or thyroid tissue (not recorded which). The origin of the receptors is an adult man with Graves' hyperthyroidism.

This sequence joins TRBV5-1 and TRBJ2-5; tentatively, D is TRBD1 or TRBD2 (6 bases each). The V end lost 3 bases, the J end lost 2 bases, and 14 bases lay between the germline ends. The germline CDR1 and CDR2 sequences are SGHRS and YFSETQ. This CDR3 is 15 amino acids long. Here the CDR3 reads CASSSLGGGQETQYF. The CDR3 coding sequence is TGCGCCAGCAGCTCCCTCGGAGGGGGGCAAGAGACCCAGTACTTC. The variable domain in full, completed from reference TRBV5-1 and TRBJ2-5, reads KAGVTQTPRYLIKTRGQQVTLSCSPISGHRSVSWYQQTPGQGLQFLFEYFSETQRNKGNFPGRFSGRQFSNSRSEMNVSTLELGDSALYLCASSSLGGGQETQYFGPGTRLLVL.

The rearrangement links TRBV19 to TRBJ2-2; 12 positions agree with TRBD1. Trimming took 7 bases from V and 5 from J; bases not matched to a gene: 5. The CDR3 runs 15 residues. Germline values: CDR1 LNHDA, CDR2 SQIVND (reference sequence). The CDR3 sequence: CASMRDRGPTGELFF. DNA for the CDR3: TGTGCCAGTATGAGGGACAGGGGGCCGACCGGGGAGCTGTTTTTT.

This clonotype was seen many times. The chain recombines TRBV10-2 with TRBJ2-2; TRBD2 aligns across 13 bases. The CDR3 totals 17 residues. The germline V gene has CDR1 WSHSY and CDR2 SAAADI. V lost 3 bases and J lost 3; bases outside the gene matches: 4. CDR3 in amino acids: CASSELAGGPDTGELFF. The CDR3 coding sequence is TGCGCCAGCAGTGAACTAGCGGGGGGGCCGGACACCGGGGAGCTGTTTTTT.

The CDR3 DNA sequence: TGTGCCAGCAGTCGCCGGACAACTACACAGGATGGCTACACCTTC. It specifies CASSRRTTTQDGYTF. V is TRBV25-1 and J is TRBJ1-2; a weak D match, TRBD1 (5 bases). This CDR3 region has 15 residues. The V and J ends lost 5 bases and 6 bases respectively, with 19 bases between them. Germline V gene sequence: CDR1 MGHDK, CDR2 SYGVNS.

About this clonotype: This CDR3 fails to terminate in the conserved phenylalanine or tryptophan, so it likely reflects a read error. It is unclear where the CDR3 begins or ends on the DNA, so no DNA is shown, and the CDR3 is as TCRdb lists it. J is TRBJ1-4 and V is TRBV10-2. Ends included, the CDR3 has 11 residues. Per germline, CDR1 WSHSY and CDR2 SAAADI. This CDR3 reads CASSYDRVGNY.

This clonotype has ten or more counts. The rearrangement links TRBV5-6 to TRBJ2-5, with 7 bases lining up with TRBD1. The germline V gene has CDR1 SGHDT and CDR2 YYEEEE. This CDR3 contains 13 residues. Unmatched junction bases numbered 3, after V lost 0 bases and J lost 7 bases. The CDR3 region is CASSLGQGVTQYF. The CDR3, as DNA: TGTGCCAGCAGCTTGGGGCAGGGGGTGACCCAGTACTTC.

This chain's CDR3 is CASSFIHRNTGELFF. CDR3 sequence (DNA): TGTGCCAGCAGTTTCATACACCGGAACACCGGGGAGCTGTTTTTT. The chain is built from TRBV25-1 and TRBJ2-2; D uncertain. V lost 5 bases to trimming and J lost 1 base, with 11 bases between them. The CDR3 extends over 15 amino acids. Looked up from germline, CDR1 is MGHDK and CDR2 is SYGVNS.

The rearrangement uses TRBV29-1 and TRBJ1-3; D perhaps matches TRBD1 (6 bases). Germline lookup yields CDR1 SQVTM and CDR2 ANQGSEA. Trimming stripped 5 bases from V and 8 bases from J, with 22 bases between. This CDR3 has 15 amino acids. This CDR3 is CSVKGESHYGYTIYF. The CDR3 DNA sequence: TGCAGCGTTAAGGGGGAGAGCCACTATGGCTACACCATATATTTT.

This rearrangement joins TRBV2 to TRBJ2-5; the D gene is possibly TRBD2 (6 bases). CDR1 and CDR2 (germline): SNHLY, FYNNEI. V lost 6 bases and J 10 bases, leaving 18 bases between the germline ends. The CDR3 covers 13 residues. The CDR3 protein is CASRNGGLEGQYF. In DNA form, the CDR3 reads TGTGCCAGCAGGAACGGAGGGCTAGAGGGCCAGTACTTC.

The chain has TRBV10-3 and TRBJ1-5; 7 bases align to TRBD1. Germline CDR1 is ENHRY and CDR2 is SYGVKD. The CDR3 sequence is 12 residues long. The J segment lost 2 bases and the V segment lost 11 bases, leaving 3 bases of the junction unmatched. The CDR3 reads CAVTGGNQPQHF. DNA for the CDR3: TGTGCCGTCACAGGGGGCAATCAGCCCCAGCATTTT.

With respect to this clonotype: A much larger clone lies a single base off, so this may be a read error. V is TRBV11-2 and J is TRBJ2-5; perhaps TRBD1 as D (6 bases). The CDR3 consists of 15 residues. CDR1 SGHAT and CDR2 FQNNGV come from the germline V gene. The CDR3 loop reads CAGSRNRASKETQYF. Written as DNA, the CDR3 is TGTGCCGGCAGCAGAAACAGGGCATCGAAAGAGACCCAGTACTTC.

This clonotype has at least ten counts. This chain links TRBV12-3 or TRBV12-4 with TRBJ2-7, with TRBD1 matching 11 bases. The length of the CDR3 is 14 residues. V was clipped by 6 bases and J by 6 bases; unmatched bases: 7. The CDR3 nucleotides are TGTGCCAGCAGCAAGGACAGGGGGCTCAGCGAGCAGTACTTC. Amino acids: CASSKDRGLSEQYF.

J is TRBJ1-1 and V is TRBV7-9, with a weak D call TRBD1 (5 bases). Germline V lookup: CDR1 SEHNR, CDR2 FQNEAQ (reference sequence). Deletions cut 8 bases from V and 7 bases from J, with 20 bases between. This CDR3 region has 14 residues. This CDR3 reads CASSPGGTGSEAFF. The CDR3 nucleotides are TGTGCCAGCTCCCCGGGCGGGACGGGAAGTGAAGCTTTCTTT.

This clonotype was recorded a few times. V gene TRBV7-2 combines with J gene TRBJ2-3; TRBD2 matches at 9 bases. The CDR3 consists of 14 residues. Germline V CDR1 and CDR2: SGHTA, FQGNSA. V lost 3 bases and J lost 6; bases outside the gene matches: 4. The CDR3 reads CASSFAGGADTQYF. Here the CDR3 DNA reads TGTGCCAGCAGCTTTGCGGGAGGGGCGGATACGCAGTATTTT. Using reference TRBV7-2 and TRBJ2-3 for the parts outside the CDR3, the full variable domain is GAGVSQSPSNKVTEKGKDVELRCDPISGHTALYWYRQSLGQGLEFLIYFQGNSAPDKSGLPSDRFSAERTGGSVSTLTIQRTQQEDSAVYLCASSFAGGADTQYFGPGTRLTVL.

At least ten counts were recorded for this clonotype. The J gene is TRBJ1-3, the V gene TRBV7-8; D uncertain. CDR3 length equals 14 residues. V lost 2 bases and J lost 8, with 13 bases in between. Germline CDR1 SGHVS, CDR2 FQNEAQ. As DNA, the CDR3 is TGTGCCAGCAGCTTACGATCATCTTGGGACACCATATATTTT. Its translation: CASSLRSSWDTIYF.

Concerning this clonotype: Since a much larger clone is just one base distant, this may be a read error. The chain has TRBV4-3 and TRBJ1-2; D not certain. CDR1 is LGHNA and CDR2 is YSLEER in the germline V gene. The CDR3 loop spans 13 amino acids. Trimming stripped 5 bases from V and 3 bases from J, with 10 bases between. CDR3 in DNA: TGCGCCAGCAGCGCCATAGGAGACTATGGCTACACCTTC. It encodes CASSAIGDYGYTF.

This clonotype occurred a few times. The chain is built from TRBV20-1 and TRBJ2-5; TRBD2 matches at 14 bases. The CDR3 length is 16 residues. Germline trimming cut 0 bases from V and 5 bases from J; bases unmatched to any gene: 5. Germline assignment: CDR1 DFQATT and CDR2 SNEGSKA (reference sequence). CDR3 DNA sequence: TGCAGTGCTAGAGACCCCGGGACTAGCGGGAGCGAGACCCAGTACTTC. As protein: CSARDPGTSGSETQYF.

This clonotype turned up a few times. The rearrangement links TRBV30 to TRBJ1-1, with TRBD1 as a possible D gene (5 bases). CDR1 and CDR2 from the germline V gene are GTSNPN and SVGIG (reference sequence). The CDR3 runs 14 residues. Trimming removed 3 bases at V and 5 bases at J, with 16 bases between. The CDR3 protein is CAWRPNSGVTEAFF. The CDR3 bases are TGTGCCTGGAGACCCAATTCGGGGGTAACTGAAGCTTTCTTT.

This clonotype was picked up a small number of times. CDR3 residues: CASQGIKIQPQHF. Written as DNA, the CDR3 is TGTGCCAGCCAGGGGATTAAAATTCAGCCCCAGCATTTT. The V call is TRBV6-6, the J call TRBJ1-5, with D perhaps matching TRBD1 (6 bases). CDR1 is MNHNY and CDR2 is SVGAGI in the germline V gene (reference sequence). V gave up 8 bases and J gave up 6 bases, with 14 bases separating them. The CDR3 consists of 13 residues.

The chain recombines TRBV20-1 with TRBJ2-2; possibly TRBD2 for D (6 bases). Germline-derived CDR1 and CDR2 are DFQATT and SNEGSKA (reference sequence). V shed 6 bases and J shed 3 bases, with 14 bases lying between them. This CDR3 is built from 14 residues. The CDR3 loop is CSAQSGEYTGELFF. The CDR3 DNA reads TGCAGTGCCCAGTCGGGAGAGTACACCGGGGAGCTGTTTTTT.

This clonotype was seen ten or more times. The CDR3 bases are TGTGCCAGCAATCGACAACCTCGGGGGAATCAGCCCCAGCATTTT. Residues: CASNRQPRGNQPQHF. The rearrangement links TRBV2 to TRBJ1-5, with D possibly being TRBD1 (5 bases). V was cut by 7 bases and J by 4 bases, with 17 bases left in between. Germline assignment: CDR1 SNHLY and CDR2 FYNNEI. The CDR3 consists of 15 residues.